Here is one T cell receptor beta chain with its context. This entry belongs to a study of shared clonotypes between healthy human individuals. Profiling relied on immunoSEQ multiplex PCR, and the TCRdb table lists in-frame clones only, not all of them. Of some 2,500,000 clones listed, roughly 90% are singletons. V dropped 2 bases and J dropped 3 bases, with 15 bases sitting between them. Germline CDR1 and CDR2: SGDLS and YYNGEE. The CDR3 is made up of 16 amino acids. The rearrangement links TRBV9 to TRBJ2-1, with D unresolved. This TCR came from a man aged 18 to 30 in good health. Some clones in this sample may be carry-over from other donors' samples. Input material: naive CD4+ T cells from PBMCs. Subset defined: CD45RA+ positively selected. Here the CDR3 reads CASSVLRVGYYNEQFF. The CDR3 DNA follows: TGTGCCAGCAGCGTCCTTAGGGTGGGTTACTACAATGAGCAGTTCTTC.